Each of the 20 T cell receptor beta chains below was sequenced from the same sample in a study of early T cells in non-severe SARS-CoV-2 infection. Each CDR3 protein gets one entry after TCRdb re-called the 5' RACE reads with MiXCR. The sample contains approximately 71,000 distinct CDR3 sequences, roughly a tenth of which appear only once. Sequencing input: whole blood. The source of these receptors is an adult who was a healthcare worker with PCR-confirmed SARS-CoV-2 infection or an uninfected control (not recorded which).

This clonotype was seen only a few times. The chain uses TRBV19 and TRBJ2-1; TRBD2 agrees at 9 bases. The V and J ends lost 0 bases and 9 bases, in that order; junction bases with no gene match: 15. CDR3 length: 18 amino acids. CDR1 and CDR2 (germline): LNHDA, SQIVND (reference sequence). The CDR3 loop reads CASSIDLGQIAGDGEQFF. CDR3 in DNA: TGTGCCAGTAGTATAGATCTGGGGCAGATAGCGGGAGACGGTGAGCAGTTCTTC.

This clonotype has a handful of counts. CDR3 sequence: CASSLAPNEPEAFF. CDR3 nucleotide sequence: TGTGCCAGCAGTTTAGCCCCTAACGAACCTGAAGCTTTCTTT. The chain recombines TRBV12-3 or TRBV12-4 with TRBJ1-1; D ambiguous. This CDR3 has 14 residues. V lost 0 bases and J 6 bases, leaving 11 bases between the germline ends.

V usage is TRBV11-2 and J usage is TRBJ2-6; no definite D call. The germline gives CDR1 SGHAT, CDR2 FQNNGV. The CDR3 length is 13 residues. The germline V and J ends were trimmed by 3 bases and 14 bases, with 14 bases remaining between them. The DNA for the CDR3 is TGTGCCAGCAGCTTTTCGGCAGGTTACTTCCTGACTTTC. Amino acids: CASSFSAGYFLTF.

This chain uses TRBV6-5 with TRBJ1-5; D not certain. Trimming cost V 2 bases and J 7 bases, with 9 bases left between them. The CDR3 contains 13 residues. Germline CDR1 is MNHEY and CDR2 is SVGAGI. The CDR3 DNA reads TGTGCCAGCAGTTACGGGGTGTGGCAGCCCCAGCATTTT. Its translation is CASSYGVWQPQHF.

The table lists this clonotype with a few counts. The chain recombines TRBV13 with TRBJ1-4, with D possibly matching TRBD1 (6 bases). The CDR3 contains 16 residues. The V end lost 5 bases, the J end lost 5 bases, and 18 bases lay between the germline ends. The germline V gene has CDR1 PRHDT and CDR2 FYEKMQ (reference sequence). CDR3 amino acids: CASSPSTGARNEKLFF. CDR3 in DNA: TGTGCCAGCAGCCCGTCGACAGGCGCCAGGAATGAAAAACTGTTTTTT.

This clonotype turned up a few times. The chain's CDR3 is CSARLREGRMGEQFF. DNA for the CDR3: TGCAGTGCTAGGTTGCGGGAGGGCCGGATGGGTGAGCAGTTCTTC. This chain links TRBV20-1 with TRBJ2-1; 9 bases match TRBD2. CDR3 length: 15 amino acids. Germline CDR1 and CDR2: DFQATT and SNEGSKA (reference sequence). V was pared by 3 bases and J by 9 bases, with 12 bases of the junction left unmatched.

The chain links TRBV5-1 to TRBJ2-5; TRBD1 aligns across 7 bases. The germline CDR1 and CDR2 sequences are SGHRS and YFSETQ. Losses at the gene ends were 4 bases for V and 4 bases for J; bases not matched to a gene: 4. CDR3 length: 13 residues. The CDR3 DNA reads as TGCGCCAGCAGCGTCTCAGGGGGAGAGACCCAGTACTTC. This gives the protein CASSVSGGETQYF.

This clonotype was seen a few times. The chain couples TRBV6-1 to TRBJ2-2; D ambiguous. The length of the CDR3 is 13 residues. Germline V CDR1 and CDR2: MNHNS, SASEGT. Trimming shortened V by 8 bases and J by 1 base, and 8 bases separated the two germline ends. The DNA for the CDR3 is TGTGCCAGCCAGCTTGTGAACACCGGGGAGCTGTTTTTT. Its protein is CASQLVNTGELFF.

Many counts were recorded for this clonotype. This chain joins TRBV28 and TRBJ2-1; D is undetermined. The CDR3 runs to 12 residues. CDR1 is MDHEN and CDR2 is SYDVKM in the germline V gene. Trimming took off 2 bases at V and 8 bases at J, with 7 bases between the two ends. CDR3 in amino acids: CASSLKVDEQFF. The CDR3 DNA follows: TGTGCCAGCAGTTTAAAGGTGGATGAGCAGTTCTTC.

This clonotype was counted at least ten times. The chain is built from TRBV20-1 and TRBJ2-3, with 10 bases matching TRBD2. The CDR3 spans 14 residues. The germline V gene has CDR1 DFQATT and CDR2 SNEGSKA (reference sequence). V lost 2 bases and J lost 6; bases outside the gene matches: 5. CDR3 bases: TGCAGTGCTAGAAATAGCGGGAGGCGGGATACGCAGTATTTT. Its protein product is CSARNSGRRDTQYF.

This clonotype was observed many times. V and J are TRBV12-3 or TRBV12-4 and TRBJ2-2; TRBD2 is a possible D gene (5 bases). The CDR3 has 16 residues. With 7 bases removed from V and 3 bases from J, the gap between germline ends came to 18 bases. The CDR3 loop reads CASNQAESPYTGELFF. For the CDR3, the DNA is TGTGCCAGCAATCAAGCGGAATCCCCTTACACCGGGGAGCTGTTTTTT.

A word on this clonotype: The junction differs from germline at one of its ends, possibly a read error. The rearrangement joins TRBV29-1 to TRBJ2-2; D remains unclear. CDR1 is SQVTM, CDR2 ANQGSEA, per germline. The CDR3 consists of 11 residues. The CDR3 nucleotides are TGCAGCGTTGAGCAGGCCGGCGAGCTGTTTTTT. Amino acids: CSVEQAGELFF.

For this clonotype: It may be a read error: a sequence one base away is much more abundant. The chain recombines TRBV2 with TRBJ1-5, with 10 bases identical to TRBD1. The CDR3 loop spans 16 amino acids. From germline, CDR1 is SNHLY and CDR2 FYNNEI. The chain's CDR3 is CACSGPRTGGKQPQHF. The CDR3 coding sequence is TGTGCCTGCAGTGGGCCTAGGACAGGGGGTAAACAGCCCCAGCATTTT. Based on the CDR3 plus reference TRBV2 and TRBJ1-5, the full variable domain is EPEVTQTPSHQVTQMGQEVILRCVPISNHLYFYWYRQILGQKVEFLVSFYNNEISEKSEIFDDQFSVERPDGSNFTLKIRSTKLEDSAMYFCACSGPRTGGKQPQHFGDGTRLSIL.

The rearrangement links TRBV5-4 to TRBJ2-7; no firm D call. V lost 0 bases to trimming and J lost 5 bases, with 15 bases between them. The CDR3 runs 15 residues. The germline gives CDR1 SGHNT, CDR2 YYREEE (reference sequence). CDR3 sequence reads: CASSLGVVTSDEQYF. The CDR3 DNA reads TGTGCCAGCAGCTTGGGCGTAGTGACCTCGGACGAGCAGTACTTC.

The gene calls are TRBV27 and TRBJ2-7; no definite D call. Germline V gene sequence: CDR1 MNHEY, CDR2 SMNVEV (reference sequence). This CDR3 spans 15 amino acids. V was pared by 2 bases and J by 2 bases, with 13 bases between. CDR3 nucleotides: TGTGCCAGCAGTTTAAGTGGGGAACCAACCTACGAGCAGTACTTC. It translates to CASSLSGEPTYEQYF.

V gene TRBV6-6 combines with J gene TRBJ1-2; D is ambiguous. V lost 3 bases and J lost 5, with 10 bases in between. Looked up from germline, CDR1 is MNHNY and CDR2 is SVGAGI (reference sequence). The CDR3 contains 13 residues. The DNA of the CDR3 is TGTGCCAGCAGTTATAACAGCGGATATGGCTACACCTTC. Residues: CASSYNSGYGYTF.

The chain has TRBV5-1 and TRBJ2-5; 8 nucleotides match TRBD2. Germline V gives CDR1 SGHRS, CDR2 YFSETQ. The ends lost 4 bases at V and 2 bases at J; junction bases unmatched: 4. The CDR3 consists of 14 residues. The CDR3 DNA reads TGCGCCAGCAGCCGGACTAGCTCACAAGAGACCCAGTACTTC. Protein product: CASSRTSSQETQYF.

This clonotype has only a few counts. V is TRBV28 and J is TRBJ2-7; D is undetermined. The V end was cut by 1 base, the J end by 2 bases, with 9 bases between. The CDR3 runs to 14 residues. Germline V gene data show CDR1 as MDHEN and CDR2 as SYDVKM. The CDR3, as DNA: TGTGCCAGCAGTTTATCGGGTCTAGCCTACGAGCAGTACTTC. Amino acid sequence: CASSLSGLAYEQYF.

This clonotype was detected many times. The chain is built from TRBV20-1 and TRBJ2-7; D gene uncertain. Germline V gives CDR1 DFQATT, CDR2 SNEGSKA (reference sequence). The V and J ends lost 2 bases and 2 bases respectively, with 22 bases between them. This CDR3 is built from 17 residues. The CDR3 spells CSARKNPRRGPPYEQYF. CDR3 nucleotides: TGCAGTGCTAGAAAAAACCCCCGGAGAGGCCCCCCCTACGAGCAGTACTTC.

This clonotype was detected ten times or more. The genes are TRBV12-3 or TRBV12-4 and TRBJ2-1; 11 positions agree with TRBD2. The V gene end was trimmed by 5 bases and the J gene end by 8 bases; junction bases not matched to a gene: 8. This CDR3 spans 15 amino acids. The CDR3 here is CASSPRLAGRDEQFF. CDR3 DNA sequence: TGTGCCAGCAGTCCCCGACTAGCGGGGAGGGATGAGCAGTTCTTC.